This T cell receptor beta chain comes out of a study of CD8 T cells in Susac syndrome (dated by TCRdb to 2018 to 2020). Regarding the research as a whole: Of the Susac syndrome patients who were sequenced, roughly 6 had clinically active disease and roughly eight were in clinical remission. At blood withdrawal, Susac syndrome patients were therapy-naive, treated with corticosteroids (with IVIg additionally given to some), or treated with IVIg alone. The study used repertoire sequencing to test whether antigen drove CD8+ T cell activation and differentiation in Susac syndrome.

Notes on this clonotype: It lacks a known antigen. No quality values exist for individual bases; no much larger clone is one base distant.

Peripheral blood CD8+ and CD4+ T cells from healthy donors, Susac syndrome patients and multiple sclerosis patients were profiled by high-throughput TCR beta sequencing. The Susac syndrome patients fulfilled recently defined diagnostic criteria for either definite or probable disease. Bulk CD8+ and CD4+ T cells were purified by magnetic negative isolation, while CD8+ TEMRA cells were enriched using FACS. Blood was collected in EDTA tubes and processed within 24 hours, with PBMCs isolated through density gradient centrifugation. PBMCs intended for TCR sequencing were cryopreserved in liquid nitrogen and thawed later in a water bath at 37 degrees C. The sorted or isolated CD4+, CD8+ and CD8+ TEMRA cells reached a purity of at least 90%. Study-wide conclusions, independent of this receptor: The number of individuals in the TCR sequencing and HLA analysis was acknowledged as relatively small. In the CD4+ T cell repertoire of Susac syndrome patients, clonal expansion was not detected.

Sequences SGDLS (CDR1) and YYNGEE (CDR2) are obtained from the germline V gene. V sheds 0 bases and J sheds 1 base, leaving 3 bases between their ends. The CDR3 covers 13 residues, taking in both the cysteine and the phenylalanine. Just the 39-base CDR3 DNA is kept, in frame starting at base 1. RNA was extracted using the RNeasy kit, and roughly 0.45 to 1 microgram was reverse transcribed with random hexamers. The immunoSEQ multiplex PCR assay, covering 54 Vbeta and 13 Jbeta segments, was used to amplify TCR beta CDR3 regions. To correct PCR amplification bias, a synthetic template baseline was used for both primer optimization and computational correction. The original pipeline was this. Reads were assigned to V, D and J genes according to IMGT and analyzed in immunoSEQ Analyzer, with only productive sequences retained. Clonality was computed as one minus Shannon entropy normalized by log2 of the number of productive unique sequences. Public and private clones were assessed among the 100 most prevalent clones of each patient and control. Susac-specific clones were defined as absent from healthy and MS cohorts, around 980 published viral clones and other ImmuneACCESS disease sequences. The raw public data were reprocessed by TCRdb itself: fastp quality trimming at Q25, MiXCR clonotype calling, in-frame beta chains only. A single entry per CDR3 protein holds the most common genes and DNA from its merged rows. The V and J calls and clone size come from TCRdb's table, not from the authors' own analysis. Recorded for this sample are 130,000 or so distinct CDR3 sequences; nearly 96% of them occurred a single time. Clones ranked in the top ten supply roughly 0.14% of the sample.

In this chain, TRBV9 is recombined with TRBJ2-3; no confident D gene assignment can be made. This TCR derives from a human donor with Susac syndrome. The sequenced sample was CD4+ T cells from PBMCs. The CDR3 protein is CASSVGGTDTQYF. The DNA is TGTGCCAGCAGCGTAGGTGGCACAGATACGCAGTATTTT.